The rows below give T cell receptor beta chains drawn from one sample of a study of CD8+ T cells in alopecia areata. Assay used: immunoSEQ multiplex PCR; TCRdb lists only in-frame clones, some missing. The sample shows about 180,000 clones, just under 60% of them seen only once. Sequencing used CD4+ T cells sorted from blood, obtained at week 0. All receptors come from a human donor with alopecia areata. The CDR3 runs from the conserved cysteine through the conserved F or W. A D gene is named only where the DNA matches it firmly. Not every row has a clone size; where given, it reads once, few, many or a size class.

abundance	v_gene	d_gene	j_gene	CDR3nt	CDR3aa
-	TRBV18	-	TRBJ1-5	TGTGCCAGCTCACCATGGGGGGGATCTTCGAATCAGCCCCAGCATTTT	CASSPWGGSSNQPQHF
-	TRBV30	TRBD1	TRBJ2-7	TGTGCCTGGGGACAGGACGCGCACGAGCAGTACTTC	CAWGQDAHEQYF
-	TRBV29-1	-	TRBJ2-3	TGCAGCGTTAACAGGGACGTTAGCACAGATACGCAGTATTTT	CSVNRDVSTDTQYF
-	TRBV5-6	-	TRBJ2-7	TGTGCCAGCAGCCCCGGAATGGAATCCGGCTACGAGCAGTACTTC	CASSPGMESGYEQYF
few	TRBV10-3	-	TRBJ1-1	TGTGCCATCAGTGAGTCGGGCAGGGCTCGCACTGAAGCTTTCTTT	CAISESGRARTEAFF
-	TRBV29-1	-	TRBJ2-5	TGCAGCGTTGTTGGTGTCGAACGGGGGACCCAGTACTTC	CSVVGVERGTQYF
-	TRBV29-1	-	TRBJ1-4	TGCAGCGTTCACCGGGCTCCTACTAATGAAAAACTGTTTTTT	CSVHRAPTNEKLFF
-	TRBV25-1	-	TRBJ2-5	TGTGCCTCAAGAGGGGCAATGACCCAGTACTTC	CASRGAMTQYF
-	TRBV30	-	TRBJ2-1	TGTGCCTGGACCAGTGGGGGCTCCTACAATGAGCAGTTCTTC	CAWTSGGSYNEQFF
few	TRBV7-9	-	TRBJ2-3	TGTGCCAGCAGCTTAGGATCCCCCACAGATACGCAGTATTTT	CASSLGSPTDTQYF
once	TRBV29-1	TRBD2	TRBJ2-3	TGCAGTTCCCGACTAGCGGGGGCAGATACGCAGTATTTT	CSSRLAGADTQYF
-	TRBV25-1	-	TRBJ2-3	TGTGCCAGCAGTGAGGGTCCACGGCAGTATTTT	CASSEGPRQYF
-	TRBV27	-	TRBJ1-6	TGTGCCAGCAGTTTATTCCCAGGGAGTTCACCCCTCCACTTT	CASSLFPGSSPLHF
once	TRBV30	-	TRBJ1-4	TGTGCCTGGACAGCAACTAATGAAAAACTGTTTTTT	CAWTATNEKLFF
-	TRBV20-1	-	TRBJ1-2	TGCAGTGCCGGCAGGGCTTATGGCTACACCTTC	CSAGRAYGYTF
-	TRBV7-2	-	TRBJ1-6	TGTGCCAGCAGCCTCTCCGGGGTCTTAGGGCTCGACCGTTCACCCCTCCACTTT	CASSLSGVLGLDRSPLHF
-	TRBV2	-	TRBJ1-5	TGTGCCAGCAGTGGGCAGGGTCTATCTATGCAGCCCCAGCATTTT	CASSGQGLSMQPQHF
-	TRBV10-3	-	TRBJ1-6	TGTGCCATCACCCCCAGACCCCCTGGGAATTCACCCCTCCACTTT	CAITPRPPGNSPLHF
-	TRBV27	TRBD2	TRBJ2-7	TGTGCCAGCAGTTTACCCGGACTAGCGGGGGGGAAGTCCTACGAGCAGTACTTC	CASSLPGLAGGKSYEQYF
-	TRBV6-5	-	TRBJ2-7	TGTGCCAGCAGTTACTCGGGCGGTGGTTATGCCTACGAGCAGTACTTC	CASSYSGGGYAYEQYF
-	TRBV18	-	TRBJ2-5	TGTGCCAGCTCACCACGGTCGGGAGCAGGAGAGACCCAGTACTTC	CASSPRSGAGETQYF
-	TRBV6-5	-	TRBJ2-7	TGTGCCAGCAGTTACTCGAGGTTCGAAGACGAGCAGTACTTC	CASSYSRFEDEQYF
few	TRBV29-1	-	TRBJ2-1	TGCAGCGTTATGTCAGGGGTCAAGGATGAGCAGTTCTTC	CSVMSGVKDEQFF
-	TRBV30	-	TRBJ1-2	TGTGCCTGGAGTGTTAGGTCCTATGGCTACACCTTC	CAWSVRSYGYTF
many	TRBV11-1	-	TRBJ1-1	TGTGCCAGCAGTCATACAAAGAACACTGAAGCTTTCTTT	CASSHTKNTEAFF
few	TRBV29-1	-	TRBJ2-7	TGCAGCGTTGAATTGGCGCCCGCCTACGAGCAGTACTTC	CSVELAPAYEQYF
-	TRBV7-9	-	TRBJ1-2	TGTGCCAGCAGCACCACACAGGCTAACTATGGCTACACCTTC	CASSTTQANYGYTF
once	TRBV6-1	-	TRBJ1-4	TGTGCCAGCAGCGCTCTGGTTGGAGTTGAAAAACTGTTTTTT	CASSALVGVEKLFF
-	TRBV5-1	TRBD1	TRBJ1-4	TGCGCCAGCAGCTTGGGGACAGGGACGAGTGAAAAACTGTTTTTT	CASSLGTGTSEKLFF
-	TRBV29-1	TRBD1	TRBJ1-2	TGCAGCGTCGCCAGGGGGGACTATGGCTACACCTTC	CSVARGDYGYTF
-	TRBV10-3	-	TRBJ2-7	TGTGCCATCAGTCAAGCTTCTGGCAGCACCTACGAGCAGTACTTC	CAISQASGSTYEQYF
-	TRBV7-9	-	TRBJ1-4	TGTGCCAGCAGCCCAAATACGGGGGGCGATAACGAAAAACTGTTTTTT	CASSPNTGGDNEKLFF
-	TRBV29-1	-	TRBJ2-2	TGCAGCGTTGAGGGTAGGGTATCCGGGGAGCTGTTTTTT	CSVEGRVSGELFF
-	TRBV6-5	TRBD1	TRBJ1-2	TGTGCCAGCAGTCAGGGGGAATACGGCTATGGCTACACCTTC	CASSQGEYGYGYTF
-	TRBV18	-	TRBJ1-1	TGTGCCAGCTCACTAGCCGGACAATCCGAAGGGGCTTTCTTT	CASSLAGQSEGAFF
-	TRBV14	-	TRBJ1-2	TGTGCCAGCAGCCGGGCAGGGTATGGCTACACCTTC	CASSRAGYGYTF
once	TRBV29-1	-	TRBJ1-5	TGCAGCGTAGGGGGGCTTAATAGCAATCAGCCCCAGCATTTT	CSVGGLNSNQPQHF
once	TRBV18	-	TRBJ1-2	TGTGCCAGCTCACCAGGGGACAAAGCATATGGCTACACCTTC	CASSPGDKAYGYTF
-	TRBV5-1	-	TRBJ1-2	TGCGCCAGCTCGACGACGACAATCACAGGCCTCTATGGCTACACCTTC	CASSTTTITGLYGYTF
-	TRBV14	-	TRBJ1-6	TGTGCCAGCAGCCAAGCCGGCAGATTATCACCCCTCCACTTT	CASSQAGRLSPLHF
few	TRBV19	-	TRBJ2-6	TGTGCCAGTAGTACCGTCCTGACCCACTCTGGGGCCAACGTCCTGACTTTC	CASSTVLTHSGANVLTF
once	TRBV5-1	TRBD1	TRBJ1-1	TGCGCCAGCAGCTCCCCGGACAGGCGTCGGACGGACACTGAAGCTTTCTTT	CASSSPDRRRTDTEAFF
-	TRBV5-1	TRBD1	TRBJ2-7	TGCGCCAGCAGCTGGGGGACAGCCGCCTACGAGCAGTACTTC	CASSWGTAAYEQYF
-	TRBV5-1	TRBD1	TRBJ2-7	TGCGCCAGCAGCCCGGGTGGGACAGGGGTCTACGAGCAGTACTTC	CASSPGGTGVYEQYF
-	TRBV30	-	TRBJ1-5	TGTGCCTACCGGGACCCTACGCGGGGTCAGCCCCAGCATTTT	CAYRDPTRGQPQHF
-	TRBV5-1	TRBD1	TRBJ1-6	TGCGCCAGCAGCTCCGGGACAGTTCGTTCACCCCTCCACTTT	CASSSGTVRSPLHF
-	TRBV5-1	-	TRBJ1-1	TGCGCCAGCAGCTTGGATGGTGCCGGGGCCACTGAAGCTTTCTTT	CASSLDGAGATEAFF
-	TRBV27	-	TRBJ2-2	TGTGCCAGCAGTTTATCCCCCTTGGGCGGGGAGCTGTTTTTT	CASSLSPLGGELFF
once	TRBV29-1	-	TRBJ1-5	TGCAGCGTTAGCCCAGGGGACAATCAGCCCCAGCATTTT	CSVSPGDNQPQHF
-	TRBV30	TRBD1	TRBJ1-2	TGTGCCTGGAGTGAAGGGGGCACTCGGGGCTACACCTTC	CAWSEGGTRGYTF
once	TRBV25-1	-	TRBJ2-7	TGTGCCAGCAGTTCGTCCAGGGTACGAACCCTCCACGAGCAGTACTTC	CASSSSRVRTLHEQYF
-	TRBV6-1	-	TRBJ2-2	TGTGCCAGCCGTGCCGGGGCAGTGACCGGGGAGCTGTTTTTT	CASRAGAVTGELFF
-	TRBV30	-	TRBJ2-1	TGTGCCTGGAGTGTAAAACGCACAGGCGAGCAGTTCTTC	CAWSVKRTGEQFF